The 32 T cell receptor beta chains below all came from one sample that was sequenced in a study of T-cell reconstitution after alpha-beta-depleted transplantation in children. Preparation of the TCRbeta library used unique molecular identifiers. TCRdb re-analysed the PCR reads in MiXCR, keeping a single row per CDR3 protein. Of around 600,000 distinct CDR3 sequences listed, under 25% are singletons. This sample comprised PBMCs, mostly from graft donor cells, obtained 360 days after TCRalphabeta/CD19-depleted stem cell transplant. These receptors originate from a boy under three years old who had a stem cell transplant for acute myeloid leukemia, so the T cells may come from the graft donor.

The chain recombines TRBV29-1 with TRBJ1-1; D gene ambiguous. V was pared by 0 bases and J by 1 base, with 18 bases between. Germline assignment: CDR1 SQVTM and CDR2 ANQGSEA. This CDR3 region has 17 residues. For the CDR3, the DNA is TGCAGCGTTGAAGAGGGTTGGGCCCTAGGGTGGAACACTGAAGCTTTCTTT. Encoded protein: CSVEEGWALGWNTEAFF.

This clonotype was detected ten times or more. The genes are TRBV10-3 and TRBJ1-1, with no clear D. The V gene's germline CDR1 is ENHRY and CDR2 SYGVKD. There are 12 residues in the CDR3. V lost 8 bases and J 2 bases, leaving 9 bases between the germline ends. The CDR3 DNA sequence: TGTGCCATCGGAGGAATTAACACTGAAGCTTTCTTT. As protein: CAIGGINTEAFF.

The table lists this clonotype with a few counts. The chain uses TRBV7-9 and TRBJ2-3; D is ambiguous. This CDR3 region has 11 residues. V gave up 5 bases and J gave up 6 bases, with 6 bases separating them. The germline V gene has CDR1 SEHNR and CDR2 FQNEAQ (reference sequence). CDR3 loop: CASSRIDTQYF. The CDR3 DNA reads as TGTGCCAGCAGCCGGATCGATACGCAGTATTTT.

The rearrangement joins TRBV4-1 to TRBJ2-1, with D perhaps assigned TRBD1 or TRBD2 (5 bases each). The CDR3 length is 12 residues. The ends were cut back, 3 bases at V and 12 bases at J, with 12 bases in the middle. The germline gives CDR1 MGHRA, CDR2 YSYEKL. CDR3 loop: CASSHAEGRQFF. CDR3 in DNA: TGCGCCAGCAGCCATGCCGAGGGGAGGCAGTTCTTC.

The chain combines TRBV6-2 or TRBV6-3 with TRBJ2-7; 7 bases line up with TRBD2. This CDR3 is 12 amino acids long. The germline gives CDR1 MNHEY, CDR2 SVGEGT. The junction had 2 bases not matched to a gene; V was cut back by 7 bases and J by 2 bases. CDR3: CASMGTTYEQYV. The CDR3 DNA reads TGTGCCAGCATGGGGACTACCTACGAGCAGTACGTC.

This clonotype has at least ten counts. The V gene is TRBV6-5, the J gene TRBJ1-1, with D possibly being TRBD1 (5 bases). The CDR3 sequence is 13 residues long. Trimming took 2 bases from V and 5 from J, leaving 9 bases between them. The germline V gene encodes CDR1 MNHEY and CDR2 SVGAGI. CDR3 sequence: CASSYGAGTEAFF. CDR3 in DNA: TGTGCCAGCAGTTACGGGGCCGGAACTGAAGCTTTCTTT.

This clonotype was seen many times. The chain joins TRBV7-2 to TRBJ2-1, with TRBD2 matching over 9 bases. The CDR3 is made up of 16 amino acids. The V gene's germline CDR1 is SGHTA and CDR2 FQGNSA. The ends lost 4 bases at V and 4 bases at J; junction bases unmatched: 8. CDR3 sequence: CASSSPLAGLYNEQFF. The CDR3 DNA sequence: TGTGCCAGCAGCTCGCCCCTAGCGGGGCTATACAATGAGCAGTTCTTC.

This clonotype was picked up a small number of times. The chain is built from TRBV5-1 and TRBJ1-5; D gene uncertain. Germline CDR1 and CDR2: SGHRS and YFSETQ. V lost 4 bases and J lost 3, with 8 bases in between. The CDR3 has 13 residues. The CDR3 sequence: CASSADDNQPQHF. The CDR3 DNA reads TGCGCCAGCAGCGCAGATGACAATCAGCCCCAGCATTTT. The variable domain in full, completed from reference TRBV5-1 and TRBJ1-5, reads KAGVTQTPRYLIKTRGQQVTLSCSPISGHRSVSWYQQTPGQGLQFLFEYFSETQRNKGNFPGRFSGRQFSNSRSEMNVSTLELGDSALYLCASSADDNQPQHFGDGTRLSIL.

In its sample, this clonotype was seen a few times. CDR3 in DNA: TGTGCCAGCAGCCCCGTCGCGAGCGGGCTGTTCTTC. Encoded protein: CASSPVASGLFF. The V gene is TRBV12-3 or TRBV12-4, the J gene TRBJ2-1; weak D call: TRBD2 (6 bases). Trimming left V 6 bases short and J 15 bases short, with 18 bases between. This CDR3 is built from 12 residues.

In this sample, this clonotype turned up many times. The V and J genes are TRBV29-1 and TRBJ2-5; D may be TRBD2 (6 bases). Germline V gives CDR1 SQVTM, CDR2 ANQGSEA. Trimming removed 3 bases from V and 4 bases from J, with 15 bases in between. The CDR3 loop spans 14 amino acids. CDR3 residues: CSVEEVGGTETQYF. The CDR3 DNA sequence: TGCAGCGTTGAGGAGGTGGGGGGTACAGAGACCCAGTACTTC.

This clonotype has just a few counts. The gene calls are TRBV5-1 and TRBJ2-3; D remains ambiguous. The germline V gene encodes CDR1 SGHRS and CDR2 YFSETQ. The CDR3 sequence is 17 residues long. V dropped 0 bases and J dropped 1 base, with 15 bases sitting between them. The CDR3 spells CASSLAWQSKGTDTQYF. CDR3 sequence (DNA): TGCGCCAGCAGCTTGGCTTGGCAGTCGAAGGGCACAGATACGCAGTATTTT.

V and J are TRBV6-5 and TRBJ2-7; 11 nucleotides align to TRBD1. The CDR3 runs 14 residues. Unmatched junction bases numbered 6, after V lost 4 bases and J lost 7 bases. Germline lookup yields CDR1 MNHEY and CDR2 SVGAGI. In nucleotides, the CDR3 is TGTGCCAGCAGTTGGGGACAGGGGGTAGTGGAGCAGTACTTC. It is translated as CASSWGQGVVEQYF.

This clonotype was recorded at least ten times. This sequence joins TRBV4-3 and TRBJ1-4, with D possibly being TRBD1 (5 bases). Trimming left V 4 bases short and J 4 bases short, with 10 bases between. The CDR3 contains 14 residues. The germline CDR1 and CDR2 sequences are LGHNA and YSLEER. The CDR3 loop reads CASSRGSSNEKLFF. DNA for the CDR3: TGCGCCAGCAGCCGGGGCAGCAGTAATGAAAAACTGTTTTTT.

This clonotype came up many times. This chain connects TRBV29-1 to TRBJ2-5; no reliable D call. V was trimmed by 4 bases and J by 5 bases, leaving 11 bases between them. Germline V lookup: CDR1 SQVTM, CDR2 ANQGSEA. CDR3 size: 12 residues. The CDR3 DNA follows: TGCAGCGTTGGCAGGCAGAGGGAGACCCAGTACTTC. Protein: CSVGRQRETQYF.

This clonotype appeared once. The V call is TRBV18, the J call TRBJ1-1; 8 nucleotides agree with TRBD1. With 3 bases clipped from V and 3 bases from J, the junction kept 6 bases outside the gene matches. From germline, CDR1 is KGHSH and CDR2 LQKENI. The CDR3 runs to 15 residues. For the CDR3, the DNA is TGTGCCAGCTCACCCCCGGACAGGGAGGACACTGAAGCTTTCTTT. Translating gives CASSPPDREDTEAFF.

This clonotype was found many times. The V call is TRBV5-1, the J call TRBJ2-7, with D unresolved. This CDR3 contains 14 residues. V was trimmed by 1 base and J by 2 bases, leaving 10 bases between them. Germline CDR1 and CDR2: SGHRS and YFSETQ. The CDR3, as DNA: TGCGCCAGCAGCTTGAACTCAGGACCCTACGAGCAGTACGTC. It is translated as CASSLNSGPYEQYV.

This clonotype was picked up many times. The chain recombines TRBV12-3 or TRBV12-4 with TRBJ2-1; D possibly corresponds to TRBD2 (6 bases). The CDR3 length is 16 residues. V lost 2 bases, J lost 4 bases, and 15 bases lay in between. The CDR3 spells CASSLWLATAYNEQFF. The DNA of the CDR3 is TGTGCCAGCAGTTTATGGCTAGCGACGGCTTACAATGAGCAGTTCTTC.

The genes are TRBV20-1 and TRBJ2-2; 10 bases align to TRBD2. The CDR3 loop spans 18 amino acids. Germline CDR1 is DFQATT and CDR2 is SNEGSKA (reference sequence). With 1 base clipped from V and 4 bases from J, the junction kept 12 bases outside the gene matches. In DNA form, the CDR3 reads TGCAGTGCTAGAGGTAGCGGGGGGCCTACGAACGGCACCGGGGAGCTGTTTTTT. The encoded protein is CSARGSGGPTNGTGELFF.

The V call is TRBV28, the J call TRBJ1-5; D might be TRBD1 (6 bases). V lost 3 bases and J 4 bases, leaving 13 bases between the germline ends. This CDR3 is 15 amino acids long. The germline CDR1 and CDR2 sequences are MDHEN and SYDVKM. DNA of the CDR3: TGTGCCAGCAGTTTGATGGGGGCCGGGAATCAGCCCCAGCATTTT. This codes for CASSLMGAGNQPQHF.

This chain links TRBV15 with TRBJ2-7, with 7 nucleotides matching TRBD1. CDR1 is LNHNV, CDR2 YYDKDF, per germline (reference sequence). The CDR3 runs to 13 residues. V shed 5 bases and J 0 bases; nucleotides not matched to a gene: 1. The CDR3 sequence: CATSRDSSYEQYF. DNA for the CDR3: TGTGCCACCAGCCGGGACAGCTCCTACGAGCAGTACTTC. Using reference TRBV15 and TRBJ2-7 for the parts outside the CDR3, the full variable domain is DAMVIQNPRYQVTQFGKPVTLSCSQTLNHNVMYWYQQKSSQAPKLLFHYYDKDFNNEADTPDNFQSRRPNTSFCFLDIRSPGLGDTAMYLCATSRDSSYEQYFGPGTRLTVT.

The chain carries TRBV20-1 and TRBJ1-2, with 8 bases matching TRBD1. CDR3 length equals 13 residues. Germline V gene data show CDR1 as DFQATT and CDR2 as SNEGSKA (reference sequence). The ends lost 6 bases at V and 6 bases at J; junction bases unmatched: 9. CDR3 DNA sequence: TGCAGTGCCAGGACAGGGTCCGGGGATGGCTACACCTTC. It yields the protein CSARTGSGDGYTF.

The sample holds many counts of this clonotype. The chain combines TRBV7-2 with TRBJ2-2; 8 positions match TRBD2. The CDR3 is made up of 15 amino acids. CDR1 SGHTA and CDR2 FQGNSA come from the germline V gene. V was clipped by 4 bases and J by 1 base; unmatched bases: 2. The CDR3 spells CASSYLAGNTGELFF. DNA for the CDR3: TGTGCCAGCAGCTACCTAGCGGGGAACACCGGGGAGCTGTTTTTT.

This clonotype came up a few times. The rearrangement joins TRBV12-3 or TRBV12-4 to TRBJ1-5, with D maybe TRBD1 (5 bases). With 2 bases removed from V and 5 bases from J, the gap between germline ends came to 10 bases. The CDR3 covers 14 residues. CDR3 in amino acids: CASSLRGRDQPQHF. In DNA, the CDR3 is TGTGCCAGCAGTTTACGGGGGAGGGATCAGCCCCAGCATTTT.

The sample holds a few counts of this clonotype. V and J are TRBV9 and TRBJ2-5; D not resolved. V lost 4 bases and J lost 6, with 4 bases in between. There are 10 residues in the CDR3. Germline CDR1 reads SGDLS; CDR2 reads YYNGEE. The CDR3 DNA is TGTGCCAGCAGCTACAAGACCCAGTACTTC. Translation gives CASSYKTQYF. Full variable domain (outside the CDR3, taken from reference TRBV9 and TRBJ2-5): DSGVTQTPKHLITATGQRVTLRCSPRSGDLSVYWYQQSLDQGLQFLIQYYNGEERAKGNILERFSAQQFPDLHSELNLSSLELGDSALYFCASSYKTQYFGPGTRLLVL.

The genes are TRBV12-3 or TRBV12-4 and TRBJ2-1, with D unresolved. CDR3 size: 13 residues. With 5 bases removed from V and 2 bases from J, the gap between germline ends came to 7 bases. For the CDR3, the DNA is TGTGCCAGCAGTCCCGAACCCTACAATGAGCAGTTCTTC. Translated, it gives CASSPEPYNEQFF.

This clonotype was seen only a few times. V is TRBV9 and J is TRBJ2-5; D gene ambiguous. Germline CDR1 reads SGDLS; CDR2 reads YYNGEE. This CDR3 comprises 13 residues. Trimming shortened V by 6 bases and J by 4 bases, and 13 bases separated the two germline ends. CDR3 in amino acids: CASTPRPGETQYF. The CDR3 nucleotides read TGTGCCAGCACCCCCCGGCCTGGAGAGACCCAGTACTTC. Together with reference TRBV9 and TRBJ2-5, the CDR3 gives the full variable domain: DSGVTQTPKHLITATGQRVTLRCSPRSGDLSVYWYQQSLDQGLQFLIQYYNGEERAKGNILERFSAQQFPDLHSELNLSSLELGDSALYFCASTPRPGETQYFGPGTRLLVL.

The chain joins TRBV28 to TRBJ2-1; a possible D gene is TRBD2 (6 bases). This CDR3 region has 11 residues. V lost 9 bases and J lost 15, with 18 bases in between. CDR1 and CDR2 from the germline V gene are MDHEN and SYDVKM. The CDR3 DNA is TGTGCCAGTTTGGGAGGCCTTGGGAGGTTCTTC. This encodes CASLGGLGRFF.

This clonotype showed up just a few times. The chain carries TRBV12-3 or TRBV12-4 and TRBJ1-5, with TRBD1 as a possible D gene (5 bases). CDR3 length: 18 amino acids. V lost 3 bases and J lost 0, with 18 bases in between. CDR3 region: CASSFGGDGSYSNQPQHF. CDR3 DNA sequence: TGTGCCAGCAGTTTTGGGGGGGATGGCTCCTATAGCAATCAGCCCCAGCATTTT.

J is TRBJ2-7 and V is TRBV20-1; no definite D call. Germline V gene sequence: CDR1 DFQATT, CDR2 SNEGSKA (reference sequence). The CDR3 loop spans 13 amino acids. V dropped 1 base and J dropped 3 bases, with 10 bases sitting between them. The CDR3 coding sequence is TGCAGTGCTAGAGCCCCTCCCCTCTACGAGCAGTACGTC. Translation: CSARAPPLYEQYV.

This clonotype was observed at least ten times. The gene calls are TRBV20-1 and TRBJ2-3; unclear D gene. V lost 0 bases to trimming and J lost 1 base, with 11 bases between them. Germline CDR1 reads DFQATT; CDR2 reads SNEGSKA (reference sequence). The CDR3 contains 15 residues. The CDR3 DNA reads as TGCAGTGCTAGAGATGGAAGGTCCGGCACAGATACGCAGTATTTT. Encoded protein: CSARDGRSGTDTQYF.

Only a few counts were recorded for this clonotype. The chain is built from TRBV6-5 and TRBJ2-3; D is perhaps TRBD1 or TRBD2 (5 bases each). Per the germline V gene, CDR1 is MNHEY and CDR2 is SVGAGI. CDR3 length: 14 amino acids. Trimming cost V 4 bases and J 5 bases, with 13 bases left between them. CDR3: CASSLNGGGDTQYF. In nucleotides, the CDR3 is TGTGCCAGCAGTTTAAACGGTGGGGGAGATACGCAGTATTTT.

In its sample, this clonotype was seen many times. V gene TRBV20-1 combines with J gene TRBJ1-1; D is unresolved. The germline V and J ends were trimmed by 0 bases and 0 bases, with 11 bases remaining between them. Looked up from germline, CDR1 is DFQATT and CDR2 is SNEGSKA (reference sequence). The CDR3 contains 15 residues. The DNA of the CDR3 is TGCAGTGCTAGAGATTACGCCAAATTGAACACTGAAGCTTTCTTT. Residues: CSARDYAKLNTEAFF.